This T cell receptor beta chain was obtained from a study of T cells in Graves' hyperthyroidism and ophthalmopathy. The sample holds many counts of this clonotype. Hyperthyroidism of Graves' type that showed no ophthalmopathy progression within 18 months was stable. The study enrolled patients aged 18 to 65 with newly diagnosed hyperthyroidism of under 2 months' duration. Uncontrolled infection, other autoimmune disease, pregnancy and lactation each barred patients from inclusion. Thyroid ultrasound, orbital computed tomography, clinical symptoms, and serum thyroxine and TRAb underpinned diagnoses. CDR1 and CDR2 (germline): SQVTM, ANQGSEA. Trimming removed 6 bases at V and 1 base at J, with 12 bases between. This CDR3 comprises 13 residues. From RNA transcripts, TCR beta CDR3 regions were amplified. HTBI primers drove first-round RT-PCR of the TCR CDR3. MiXCR, run by TCRdb on the multiplex PCR reads, gives a single entry per CDR3 protein. Seen here are 560,000 or so distinct CDR3 sequences, roughly 50% observed once, and the top ten hold approximately 8.2%.

The clonotype was recovered from a woman aged 18-30 years with Graves' hyperthyroidism. This chain joins TRBV29-1 and TRBJ1-1; a weak D match, TRBD1 (6 bases). The sample consisted of peripheral blood or thyroid tissue (not recorded which). DNA of the CDR3: TGCAGCGTGGAAAGGACAGAGAACACTGAAGCTTTCTTT. Protein: CSVERTENTEAFF.